This T cell receptor (beta chain) was found in a study of blood T cell repertoires in COVID-19. Study background: The United States, Italy and Spain were the sources of the acute and convalescent COVID-19 samples. Sample material is recorded as cDNA or gDNA derived from T cells, B-cell-depleted T cells, or PBMCs.

In the original analysis: By means of reference gene primer amplification, nucleated cell counts were estimated. Sequenced by immunoSEQ multiplex PCR; TCRdb stores in-frame clones only, minus some. D and trimming come from the DNA, and the V and J calls and clone size come from that table. The table has 150,000 to 200,000 clones, 80% to 90% seen once. The sequencing input was peripheral blood. This receptor was identified in a man aged 60 to 75 with acute or convalescent COVID-19.

Here the CDR3 DNA reads TGTGCCAGCAGTTTTTTCCGACAGCCGAGTAACTATGGCTACACCTTC. Translation gives CASSFFRQPSNYGYTF. The chain combines TRBV28 with TRBJ1-2, with D possibly TRBD1 on 5 matching bases. Per the germline V gene, CDR1 is MDHEN and CDR2 is SYDVKM. Trimming pared 3 bases from V and 1 base from J, leaving 15 bases between. This CDR3 region has 16 residues.